This entry describes one T cell receptor (beta chain). Its antigen remains unidentified. The sample is drawn from a study of CD4 T cells in relation to SARS-CoV-2 and coronaviruses. Broader study findings: In about 65% of donors, memory CD4+ clonotypes crossrecognized SARS-CoV-2 and at least one common cold coronavirus spike. Monoreactive clones expanded significantly more to SARS-CoV-2 than crossreactive clones did. Pre-pandemic and post-infection samples never came from the same donor.

Fewer than 1.2 x 10^5 naive or memory CD4+ cells were cultured with CEF peptides for about 10 days. The repertoire was sequenced with immunoSEQ multiplex PCR; TCRdb's copy has only in-frame clones and lacks some. Of roughly 43,000 clones listed, approximately 80% are singletons. This CDR3 has 15 amino acids. CDR1 and CDR2 (germline): SGDLS, YYNGEE. Trimming took 3 bases from V and 1 from J; bases not matched to a gene: 5. The chain carries TRBV9 and TRBJ2-3; 7 nucleotides agree with TRBD1. The sample consisted of naive CD4+ T cells from PBMCs, cultured in vitro. Specified subset: naive CD4+ T cells isolated by negative enrichment. This TCR derives from an adult with COVID-19. Here the CDR3 reads CASSDRGAGTDTQYF. DNA of the CDR3: TGTGCCAGCAGCGACAGGGGCGCAGGCACAGATACGCAGTATTTT.